Given below is one TCR beta chain in context. Its antigen is unidentified. The protocol was immunoSEQ multiplex PCR, while the TCRdb copy is restricted to in-frame clones and leaves out a portion. Among 55,000 to 80,000 clones, around 82% were seen once, and the ten largest hold around 7.1%. This entry is derived from a study of radiotherapy plus CTLA-4 blockade in lung cancer. Turning to the study itself: 18% of patients responded objectively, and roughly 30% achieved disease control.

Trimming took off 0 bases at V and 7 bases at J, with 4 bases between the two ends. Germline assignment: CDR1 SGDLS and CDR2 YYNGEE. The CDR3 has 12 amino acids. Study-wide findings and caveats: Strongest reported response predictors: early blood clone changes and post-radiation interferon-beta. TCR clones of tumor origin grew in blood after radiotherapy plus ipilimumab.

Focal radiation plus CTLA-4 blockade with ipilimumab was given to patients with chemo-refractory metastatic non-small-cell lung cancer. This receptor was taken from a human donor with non-small cell lung cancer who had a complete response to radiotherapy plus ipilimumab. The sequencing here drew on peripheral blood, taken from a patient treated with radiotherapy plus ipilimumab. The chain joins TRBV9 to TRBJ2-2; D unclear. Here the CDR3 DNA reads TGTGCCAGCAGCGTAGCAAGCGGGGAGCTGTTTTTT. Its translation: CASSVASGELFF. Complete variable domain (other parts from reference TRBV9 and TRBJ2-2): DSGVTQTPKHLITATGQRVTLRCSPRSGDLSVYWYQQSLDQGLQFLIQYYNGEERAKGNILERFSAQQFPDLHSELNLSSLELGDSALYFCASSVASGELFFGEGSRLTVL.